This T cell receptor beta chain was recovered during a study of OX40 agonist ivuxolimab in advanced cancers. With regard to the full study: The costimulatory receptor OX40 (CD134) was targeted by ivuxolimab, a fully human IgG2 agonistic monoclonal antibody. A male proportion of roughly 80% and a mean age of 60 years, ranging from about 23 to 79, were recorded for the dose-escalation cohort. Patients were allowed to have had prior anti-PD-1, anti-PD-L1 or anti-CTLA-4 therapy, and less than 45% of the dose-escalation patients had previously received checkpoint inhibitors. Partial responses were achieved by three dose-escalation patients, of whom one had hepatocellular carcinoma and two had cutaneous melanoma. Intravenous ivuxolimab was administered to patients every 2 weeks at six dose levels: 0.01, 0.1, 0.3, 1.5, 3 and 10 mg/kg. The point of sequencing TCRbeta in the periphery was to test whether ivuxolimab changed TCR sequence diversity and drove clonal T-cell expansion. The paper describes the monotherapy dose-escalation part (N of about 47 patients) of the phase I trial of ivuxolimab. Of the roughly 54 dose-escalation patients, hepatocellular carcinoma was present in approximately 20, melanoma in approximately 15, renal cell carcinoma in 9 and head and neck cancer in 9. What the study reported, not specific to this receptor: Low levels of normalized T-cell clonal expansion were also seen in some patients who did not respond. The antigen specificity of the peripheral T cells that underwent clonal expansion was not determined. After ivuxolimab, CD8+ T cells had more expanded clones than CD4+ T cells on average. At doses of 0.1 to 3.0 mg/kg, clonal expansion of both CD4+ and CD8+ T cells in blood was seen between baseline and week 6. In the 0.1-3.0 mg/kg groups, partial responders had among the lowest normalized peripheral clonal expansion, particularly in CD8+ T cells.

For sequencing of the TCRbeta CDR3 region, genomic DNA was extracted from the sorted cells. The immunoSEQ Assay was used for sequencing of TCRbeta CDR3 regions. Entries here come from immuneACCESS through TCRdb and include only in-frame sequences with V and J called. Some clones fail to appear in such tables; in the studies checked, an unresolved V gene covers under half of the shortfall, and the cause of the remainder is unknown. This sample is represented by 55,000 to 75,000 clones; approximately 90% of them were singletons. The ten most abundant clones make up less than 1.1% of the sample. Trimming takes 6 bases off V and 5 bases off J; junction bases not matched to a gene: 5. The CDR3 measures 14 amino acids from cysteine to phenylalanine. Of all the DNA, just the CDR3 is kept, 42 bases in frame from base 1. Looking up the germline V gene yields CDR1 SNHLY and CDR2 FYNNEI. The trial excluded patients who had a history of autoimmune disease or were on systemic immunosuppression. In every dose cohort, peripheral blood was drawn for TCR sequencing at baseline, cycle 4 day 1, and cycle 7 day 1. Samples came from an open-label, multicenter, first-in-human phase I dose-escalation trial of ivuxolimab. Adults with locally advanced or metastatic melanoma, renal cell carcinoma, hepatocellular carcinoma or head and neck squamous cell carcinoma were enrolled in the trial. Before TCR sequencing, CD4+ and CD8+ T cells were separately sorted from peripheral blood.

For this clone: Which antigen it targets is not known. Per-nucleotide qualities are absent, and no much larger clonotype sits a single base away.

This TCR came from an adult with an advanced solid tumor such as melanoma, head and neck, liver or kidney cancer. Sample: CD4+ or CD8+ T cells sorted from blood, taken in a trial of the OX40 agonist ivuxolimab. Recombination linked TRBV2 to TRBJ2-3, and TRBD2 matches 10 of the central bases. The bases are TGTGCCAGCAGGGCAGGACTAGCGGAAGATACGCAGTATTTT. This codes for CASRAGLAEDTQYF.